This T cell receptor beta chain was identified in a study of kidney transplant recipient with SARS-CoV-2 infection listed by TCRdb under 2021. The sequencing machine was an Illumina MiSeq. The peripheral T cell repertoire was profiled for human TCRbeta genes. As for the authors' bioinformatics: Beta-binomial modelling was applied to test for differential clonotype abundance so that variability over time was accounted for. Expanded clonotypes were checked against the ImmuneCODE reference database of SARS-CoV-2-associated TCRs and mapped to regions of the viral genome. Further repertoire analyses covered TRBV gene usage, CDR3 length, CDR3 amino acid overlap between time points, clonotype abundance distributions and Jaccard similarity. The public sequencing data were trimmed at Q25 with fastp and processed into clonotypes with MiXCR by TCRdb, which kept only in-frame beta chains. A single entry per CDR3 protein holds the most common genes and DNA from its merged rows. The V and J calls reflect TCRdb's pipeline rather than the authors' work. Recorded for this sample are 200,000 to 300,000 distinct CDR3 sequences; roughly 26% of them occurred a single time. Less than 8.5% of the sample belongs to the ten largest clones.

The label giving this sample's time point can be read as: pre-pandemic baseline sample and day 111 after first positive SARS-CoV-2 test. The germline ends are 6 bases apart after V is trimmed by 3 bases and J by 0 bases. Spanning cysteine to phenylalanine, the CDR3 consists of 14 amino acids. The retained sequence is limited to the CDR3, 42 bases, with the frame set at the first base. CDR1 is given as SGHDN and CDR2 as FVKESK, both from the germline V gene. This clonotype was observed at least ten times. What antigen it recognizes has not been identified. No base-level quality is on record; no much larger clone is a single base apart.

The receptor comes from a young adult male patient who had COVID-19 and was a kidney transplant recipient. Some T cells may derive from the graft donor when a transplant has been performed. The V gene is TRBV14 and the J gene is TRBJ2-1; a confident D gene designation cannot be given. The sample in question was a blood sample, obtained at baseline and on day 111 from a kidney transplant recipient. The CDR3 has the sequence CASSHWGSYNEQFF. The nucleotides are TGTGCCAGCAGCCATTGGGGCTCCTACAATGAGCAGTTCTTC. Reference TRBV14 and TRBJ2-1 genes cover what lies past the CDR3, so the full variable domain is EAGVTQFPSHSVIEKGQTVTLRCDPISGHDNLYWYRRVMGKEIKFLLHFVKESKQDESGMPNNRFLAERTGGTYSTLKVQPAELEDSGVYFCASSHWGSYNEQFFGPGTRLTVL.